The next 15 T cell receptor beta chains were all read from a single sample in a study of blood T cell repertoires in COVID-19. Assay: immunoSEQ multiplex PCR; the TCRdb copy retains only in-frame clones and omits some. The table shows about 120,000 clones, with roughly 76% occurring only once. Sequencing was done on a sample of peripheral blood. The origin of the receptors is a human donor in a cohort sampled during active COVID-19.

The CDR3 region has the DNA TGTGCCAGCACTCCGGGCGGGAGTATAGAAAATGAGCAGTTCTTC. As protein: CASTPGGSIENEQFF. The gene calls are TRBV28 and TRBJ2-1; the match to TRBD2 covers 7 bases. CDR3 size: 15 residues. The V gene's germline CDR1 is MDHEN and CDR2 SYDVKM. Losses at the gene ends were 7 bases for V and 7 bases for J; bases not matched to a gene: 13.

The V call is TRBV3-1 (or the pseudogene TRBV3-2), the J call TRBJ1-1; 11 bases are shared with TRBD1. The J segment lost 4 bases and the V segment lost 1 base, leaving 5 bases of the junction unmatched. Germline assignment: CDR1 LGHDT and CDR2 YNNKEL (reference sequence). This CDR3 is built from 16 residues. The CDR3, as DNA: TGTGCCAGCAGCCAAGGGACAGGGGGCGAGTTCACTGAAGCTTTCTTT. This sequence encodes CASSQGTGGEFTEAFF.

This clone was counted once. V and J are TRBV30 and TRBJ2-7, with 9 bases identical to TRBD1. V was clipped by 2 bases and J by 1 base; unmatched bases: 9. This CDR3 contains 16 residues. Germline values: CDR1 GTSNPN, CDR2 SVGIG (reference sequence). The CDR3 spells CAWSPQGAQSSYEQYF. CDR3 coding DNA: TGTGCCTGGAGTCCACAGGGGGCGCAGAGTTCCTACGAGCAGTACTTC.

This chain connects TRBV6-5 to TRBJ2-7, with TRBD1 matching 8 bases. With V trimmed by 5 bases and J by 3 bases, 6 bases remained unmatched. The CDR3 runs 14 residues. In germline, CDR1 is MNHEY, CDR2 SVGAGI. CDR3 in DNA: TGTGCCAGCAGTCAGGGGGCGCGAGGCTACGAGCAGTACTTC. It translates to CASSQGARGYEQYF.

This chain links TRBV6-4 with TRBJ2-1; 10 bases are shared with TRBD2. After removal of 2 bases from V and 13 bases from J, the junction contained 11 bases not matched to a gene. The CDR3 runs 15 residues. Germline values: CDR1 MRHNA, CDR2 SNTAGT. CDR3 DNA sequence: TGTGCCAGCAGTGACAGCCTAGCGGGGGCCGGTGAACAGTTCTTC. Its translation is CASSDSLAGAGEQFF.

This clone was counted only a few times. The chain has TRBV4-2 and TRBJ1-1; 8 bases fit TRBD1. The CDR3 runs to 13 residues. CDR1 is LGHNA, CDR2 YNFKEQ, per germline. V was pared by 2 bases and J by 7 bases, with 3 bases of the junction left unmatched. The chain's CDR3 is CASSQPDRGEAFF. The CDR3 region has the DNA TGTGCCAGCAGCCAACCAGACAGGGGTGAAGCTTTCTTT.

CDR3 amino acids: CASSMTGGNQPQHF. The CDR3 nucleotides read TGTGCCAGCAGCATGACAGGGGGCAATCAGCCCCAGCATTTT. This sequence joins TRBV6-6 and TRBJ1-5; 8 bases fit TRBD1. Germline V lookup: CDR1 MNHNY, CDR2 SVGAGI (reference sequence). V shed 6 bases and J 2 bases; nucleotides not matched to a gene: 3. There are 14 residues in the CDR3.

The chain recombines TRBV11-2 with TRBJ2-7, with 7 bases that match TRBD1. The junction had 2 bases not matched to a gene; V was cut back by 0 bases and J by 6 bases. Germline V CDR1 and CDR2: SGHAT, FQNNGV. CDR3 length equals 13 residues. CDR3 amino acids: CASSLETGVEQYF. The CDR3 DNA follows: TGTGCCAGCAGCTTAGAAACAGGGGTCGAGCAGTACTTC.

This clone was observed a few times. CDR3 coding DNA: TGCGCCAGCAGCAGAGATAGCAATCAGCCCCAGCATTTT. It codes for CASSRDSNQPQHF. The gene calls are TRBV5-1 and TRBJ1-5; unclear D gene. The CDR3 runs to 13 residues. CDR1 and CDR2 (germline): SGHRS, YFSETQ. Trimming removed 4 bases from V and 0 bases from J, with 5 bases in between.

This rearrangement joins TRBV6-5 to TRBJ1-1; D is perhaps TRBD1 (5 bases). CDR3 length equals 15 residues. Germline CDR1 reads MNHEY; CDR2 reads SVGAGI. The ends were cut back, 0 bases at V and 5 bases at J, with 13 bases in the middle. In nucleotides, the CDR3 is TGTGCCAGCAGTTACTCGTCCGGGGCGGGGACTGAAGCTTTCTTT. Protein sequence: CASSYSSGAGTEAFF.

The rearrangement links TRBV13 to TRBJ2-7, with D hard to call. From germline, CDR1 is PRHDT and CDR2 FYEKMQ (reference sequence). With 8 bases removed from V and 5 bases from J, the gap between germline ends came to 7 bases. The CDR3 extends over 10 amino acids. The CDR3 bases are TGTGCCAGCCCTGAGGACGAGCAGTACTTC. Its translation: CASPEDEQYF.

CDR3 DNA: TGTGCCAGCAGCTTAGCCCCCGGGACTAGCGGGGGAGATACGCAGTATTTT. The encoded protein is CASSLAPGTSGGDTQYF. V is TRBV11-3 and J is TRBJ2-3; 14 bases align to TRBD2. The V gene's germline CDR1 is SGHNT and CDR2 YENEEA. The J segment lost 5 bases and the V segment lost 1 base, leaving 5 bases of the junction unmatched. The CDR3 runs 17 residues.

The rearrangement joins TRBV19 to TRBJ2-1, with 10 bases that match TRBD2. The CDR3 sequence is 16 residues long. CDR1 is LNHDA and CDR2 is SQIVND in the germline V gene (reference sequence). V gave up 1 base and J gave up 7 bases; unmatched junction bases: 7. This CDR3 reads CASSIVLAGGMNEQFF. In DNA, the CDR3 is TGTGCCAGTAGTATAGTCTTAGCGGGAGGAATGAATGAGCAGTTCTTC.

V usage is TRBV19 and J usage is TRBJ1-1; possibly TRBD1 for D (5 bases). Trimming pared 7 bases from V and 3 bases from J, leaving 15 bases between. The CDR3 sequence is 14 residues long. Germline-derived CDR1 and CDR2 are LNHDA and SQIVND (reference sequence). CDR3 DNA sequence: TGTGCCAGTAACGTCGGGGGTTCGTACACTGAAGCTTTCTTT. This gives the protein CASNVGGSYTEAFF.

In its sample, this clone was seen once. The chain links TRBV24-1 to TRBJ2-7; TRBD2 agrees at 9 bases. In germline, CDR1 is KGHDR, CDR2 SFDVKD. The CDR3 has 15 amino acids. With 3 bases clipped from V and 3 bases from J, the junction kept 5 bases outside the gene matches. The CDR3 coding sequence is TGTGCCACCAGTGATGGGTCTAGCGGGGTCTACGAGCAGTACTTC. It encodes CATSDGSSGVYEQYF.